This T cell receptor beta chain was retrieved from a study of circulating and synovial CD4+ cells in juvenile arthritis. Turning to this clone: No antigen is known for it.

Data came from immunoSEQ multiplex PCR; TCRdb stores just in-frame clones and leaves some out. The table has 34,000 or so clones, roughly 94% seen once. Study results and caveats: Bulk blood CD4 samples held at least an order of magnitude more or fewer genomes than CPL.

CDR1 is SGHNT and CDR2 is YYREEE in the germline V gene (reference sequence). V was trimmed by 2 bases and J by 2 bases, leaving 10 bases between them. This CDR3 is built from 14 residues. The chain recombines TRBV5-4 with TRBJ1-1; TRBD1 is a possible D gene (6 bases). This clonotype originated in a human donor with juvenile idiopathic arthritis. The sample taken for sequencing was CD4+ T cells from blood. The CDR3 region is CASSFGQHNTEAFF. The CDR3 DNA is TGTGCCAGCAGCTTCGGACAGCATAACACTGAAGCTTTCTTT.